The 5 T cell receptor beta chains presented below share a single source sample, sequenced in a study of cytomegalovirus exposure and HLA in healthy donors. PCR used 60 Vbeta primers and 13 Jbeta primers. Libraries were prepared by immunoSEQ multiplex PCR; TCRdb keeps only in-frame clonotypes and omits some of them. This table holds around 170,000 clones, 60% to 85% found once. The sequencing input was PBMCs. The receptor set was obtained from a man aged 18 to 35 in good health and CMV-seronegative.

Only a few counts were recorded for this clone. The chain links TRBV2 to TRBJ1-3; no definite D call. The germline V gene encodes CDR1 SNHLY and CDR2 FYNNEI. This CDR3 contains 14 residues. Deletions cut 7 bases from V and 3 bases from J, with 13 bases between. The CDR3 nucleotides read TGTGCCAGCACCGCGGGAGGGAGTGGAAACACCATATATTTT. It is translated as CASTAGGSGNTIYF. Filled out from reference TRBV2 and TRBJ1-3, the complete variable domain reads EPEVTQTPSHQVTQMGQEVILRCVPISNHLYFYWYRQILGQKVEFLVSFYNNEISEKSEIFDDQFSVERPDGSNFTLKIRSTKLEDSAMYFCASTAGGSGNTIYFGEGSWLTVV.

This chain links TRBV30 with TRBJ1-4, with D possibly being TRBD1 (6 bases). Germline V gives CDR1 GTSNPN, CDR2 SVGIG (reference sequence). The CDR3 contains 14 residues. V lost 2 bases and J 7 bases, leaving 14 bases between the germline ends. CDR3 DNA: TGTGCCTGGAGTCCTGGACAGAGGACTGAAAAACTGTTTTTT. Protein: CAWSPGQRTEKLFF.

This rearrangement joins TRBV19 to TRBJ1-1; 7 bases line up with TRBD1. Germline-derived CDR1 and CDR2 are LNHDA and SQIVND (reference sequence). With V trimmed by 10 bases and J by 1 base, 6 bases remained unmatched. The CDR3 has 13 amino acids. The CDR3 region has the DNA TGTGCCACCCGGGGACAGCAGAACACTGAAGCTTTCTTT. Its protein is CATRGQQNTEAFF.

The chain has TRBV30 and TRBJ2-7, with 15 bases aligning to TRBD2. V lost 7 bases and J lost 4; bases outside the gene matches: 14. Germline values: CDR1 GTSNPN, CDR2 SVGIG (reference sequence). The CDR3 totals 17 residues. Here the CDR3 DNA reads TGTGCCTCCCTAAACCACCCGGGACTAGCGGGGGGATACGAGCAGTACTTC. This translates into CASLNHPGLAGGYEQYF. Drawing the rest from reference TRBV30 and TRBJ2-7, the complete variable domain is SQTIHQWPATLVQPVGSPLSLECTVEGTSNPNLYWYRQAAGRGLQLLFYSVGIGQISSEVPQNLSASRPQDRQFILSSKKLLLSDSGFYLCASLNHPGLAGGYEQYFGPGTRLTVT.

This clone was picked up one time. The rearrangement links TRBV7-2 to TRBJ2-5, with D possibly matching TRBD2 (6 bases). Germline CDR1 SGHTA, CDR2 FQGNSA. Trimming took off 7 bases at V and 4 bases at J, with 19 bases between the two ends. The CDR3 has 15 amino acids. CDR3 DNA sequence: TGTGCCAGCACCCCTTGGACCCACGGGGGAGAGACCCAGTACTTC. Translated: CASTPWTHGGETQYF.